This entry features one TCR beta chain sequence. Its antigen is currently unknown. This sample was included in a study of T cell repertoires in cytomegalovirus infection. Germline lookup yields CDR1 ENHRY and CDR2 SYGVKD. J gave up 5 bases and V 6 bases, and 6 bases lay outside the gene matches. This CDR3 is 14 amino acids long. TCRdb called the reads again in MiXCR, with one record for every CDR3 protein. Of approximately 1,000,000 distinct CDR3 sequences in the sample, approximately 30% are singletons; the top ten hold roughly 13%. The sample here was cultured CD8+ T cells from PBMCs, taken from culture after CMV antigen stimulation. This sequence was found in a human donor in good health (CMV status not recorded). Some clones in this sample may be carry-over from other donors' samples. The gene calls are TRBV10-3 and TRBJ2-2, with 7 bases aligning to TRBD2. CDR3 residues: CAIRGGSKTGELFF. As DNA, the CDR3 is TGTGCCATCAGGGGCGGGAGTAAGACCGGGGAGCTGTTTTTT.